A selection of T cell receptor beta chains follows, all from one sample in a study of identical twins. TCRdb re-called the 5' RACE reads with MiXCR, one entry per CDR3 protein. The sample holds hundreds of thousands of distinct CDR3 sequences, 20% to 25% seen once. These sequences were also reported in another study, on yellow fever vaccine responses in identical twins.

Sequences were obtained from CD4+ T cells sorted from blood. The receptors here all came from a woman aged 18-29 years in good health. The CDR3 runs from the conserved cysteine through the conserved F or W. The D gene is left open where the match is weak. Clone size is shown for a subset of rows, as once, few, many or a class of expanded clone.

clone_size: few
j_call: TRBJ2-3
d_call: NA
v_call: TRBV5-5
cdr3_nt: TGTGCCAGCAGCCCTGGCATAGCTGGCAAACCAGCTGTAGATACGCAGTATTTT
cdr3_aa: CASSPGIAGKPAVDTQYF

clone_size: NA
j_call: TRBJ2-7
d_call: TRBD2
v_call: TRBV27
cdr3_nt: TGTGCCAGCAGCACGCGGGAGGGCCACTCCTACGAGCAGTACTTC
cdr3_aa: CASSTREGHSYEQYF

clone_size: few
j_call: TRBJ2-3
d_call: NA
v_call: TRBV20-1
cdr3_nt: TGCAGTGCTCTAGACTACCCCTACACAGATACGCAGTATTTT
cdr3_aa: CSALDYPYTDTQYF

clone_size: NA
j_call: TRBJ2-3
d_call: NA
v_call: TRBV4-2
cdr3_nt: TGTGCCAGCAGCCAAGAAGTGTCCGCAGATACGCAGTATTTT
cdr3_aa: CASSQEVSADTQYF

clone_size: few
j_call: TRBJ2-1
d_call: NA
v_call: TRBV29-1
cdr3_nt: TGCAGCGTTATTCGACAGAGCTCCTACAATGAGCAGTTCTTC
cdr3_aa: CSVIRQSSYNEQFF

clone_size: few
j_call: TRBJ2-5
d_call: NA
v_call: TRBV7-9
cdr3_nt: TGTGCCAGCAGCCGCCCAGGCCAAGAGACCCAGTACTTC
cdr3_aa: CASSRPGQETQYF

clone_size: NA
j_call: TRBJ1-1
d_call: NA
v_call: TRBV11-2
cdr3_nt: TGTGCCAGCAGCTCCGTCAGCCGGAGGCGGGGAATGATGAACACTGAAGCTTTCTTT
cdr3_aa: CASSSVSRRRGMMNTEAFF

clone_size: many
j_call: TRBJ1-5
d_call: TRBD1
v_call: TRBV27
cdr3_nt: TGTGCCAGCAGTTTATTGGGACAGGGCGGTCAGCCCCAGCATTTT
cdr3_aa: CASSLLGQGGQPQHF

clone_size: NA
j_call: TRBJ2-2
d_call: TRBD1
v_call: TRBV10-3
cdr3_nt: TGTGCCATCAGTGTACAACAGGGGAACGGGGAGCTGTTTTTT
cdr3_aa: CAISVQQGNGELFF

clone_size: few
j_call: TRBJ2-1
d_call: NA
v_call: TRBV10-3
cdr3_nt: TGTGCCATCAGTGAGTCGAGGCGGGACTCCTACAATGAGCAGTTCTTC
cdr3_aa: CAISESRRDSYNEQFF

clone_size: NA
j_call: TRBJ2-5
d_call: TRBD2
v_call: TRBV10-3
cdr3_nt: TGTGCCATCAGTGCCGGACTAGCTGAGACCCAGTACTTC
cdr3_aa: CAISAGLAETQYF

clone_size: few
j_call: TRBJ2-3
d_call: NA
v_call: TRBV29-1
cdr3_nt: TGCAGCGTCGATCAGCTGCGTTTAACAGATACGCAGTATTTT
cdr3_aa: CSVDQLRLTDTQYF

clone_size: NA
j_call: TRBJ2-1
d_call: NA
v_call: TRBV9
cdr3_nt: TGTGCCAGCAGCGTAGTTGGGGGTACCTCCTACAATGAGCAGTTCTTC
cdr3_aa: CASSVVGGTSYNEQFF

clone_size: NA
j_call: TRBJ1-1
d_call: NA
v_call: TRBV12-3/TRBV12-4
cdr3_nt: TGTGCCAGCAGTTTAGCTCGTTGGAGCACTGAAGCTTTCTTT
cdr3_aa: CASSLARWSTEAFF

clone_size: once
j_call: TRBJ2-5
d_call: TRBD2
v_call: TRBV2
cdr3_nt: TGTGCCAGCAGTGACCCCGGGAGGACTAGACAACAAGAGACCCAGTACTTC
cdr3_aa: CASSDPGRTRQQETQYF

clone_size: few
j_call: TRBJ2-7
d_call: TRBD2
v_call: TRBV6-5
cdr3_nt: TGCGCCAGCAGCTATTCTAGCGGGAGCTACGAGCAGTACTTC
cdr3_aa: CASSYSSGSYEQYF

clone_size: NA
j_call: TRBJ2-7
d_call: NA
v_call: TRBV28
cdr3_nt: TGTGCCAGCAGTTGGAGCGGGCCGTACGAGCAGTACTTC
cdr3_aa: CASSWSGPYEQYF